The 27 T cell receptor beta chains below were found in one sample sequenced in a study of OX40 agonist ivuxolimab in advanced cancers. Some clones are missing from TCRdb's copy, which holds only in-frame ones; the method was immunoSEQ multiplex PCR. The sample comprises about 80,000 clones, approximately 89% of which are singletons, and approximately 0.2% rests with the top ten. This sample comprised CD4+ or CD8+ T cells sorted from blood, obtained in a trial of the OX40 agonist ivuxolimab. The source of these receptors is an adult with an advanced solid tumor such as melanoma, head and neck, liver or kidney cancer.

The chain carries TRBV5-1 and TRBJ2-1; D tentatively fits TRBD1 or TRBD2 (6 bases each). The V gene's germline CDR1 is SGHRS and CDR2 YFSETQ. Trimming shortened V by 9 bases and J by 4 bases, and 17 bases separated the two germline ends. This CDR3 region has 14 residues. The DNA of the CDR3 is TGCGCCACCTCCGTTAGGGGGGAGTACAATGAGCAGTTCTTC. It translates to CATSVRGEYNEQFF.

CDR3 nucleotide sequence: TGTGCCAGCAGGGGGGACAGGGAAGGGCAGCCCCAGCATTTT. Translating it yields CASRGDREGQPQHF. This chain joins TRBV2 and TRBJ1-5, with 9 nucleotides matching TRBD1. Trimming cost V 6 bases and J 7 bases; bases outside gene matches: 7. The CDR3 is 14 amino acids. Germline V gene lookup returns CDR1 SNHLY and CDR2 FYNNEI. The full variable domain, in which reference TRBV2 and TRBJ1-5 provide the parts outside the CDR3, is EPEVTQTPSHQVTQMGQEVILRCVPISNHLYFYWYRQILGQKVEFLVSFYNNEISEKSEIFDDQFSVERPDGSNFTLKIRSTKLEDSAMYFCASRGDREGQPQHFGDGTRLSIL.

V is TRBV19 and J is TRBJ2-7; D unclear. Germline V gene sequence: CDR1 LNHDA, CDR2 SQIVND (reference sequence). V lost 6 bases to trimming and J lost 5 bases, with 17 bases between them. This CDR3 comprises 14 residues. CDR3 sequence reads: CASSPSWIFDEQYF. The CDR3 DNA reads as TGTGCCAGTAGCCCCAGCTGGATATTCGACGAGCAGTACTTC.

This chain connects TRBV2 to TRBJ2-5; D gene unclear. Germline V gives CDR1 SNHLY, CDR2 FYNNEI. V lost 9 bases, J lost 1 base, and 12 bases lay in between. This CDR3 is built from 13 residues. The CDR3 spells CARGPGGQETQYF. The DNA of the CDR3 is TGTGCCAGAGGCCCCGGCGGCCAAGAGACCCAGTACTTC.

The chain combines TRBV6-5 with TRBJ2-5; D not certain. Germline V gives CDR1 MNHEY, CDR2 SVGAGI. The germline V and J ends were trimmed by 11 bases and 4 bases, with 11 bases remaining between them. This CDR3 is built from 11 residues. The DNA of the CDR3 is TGTGCCGCGGTCGACGGAGAGACCCAGTACTTC. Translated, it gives CAAVDGETQYF.

The CDR3 region is CASSHRNRGGDEQFF. In DNA form, the CDR3 reads TGTGCCAGTAGTCACAGGAACAGGGGGGGCGATGAGCAGTTCTTC. This chain uses TRBV19 with TRBJ2-1; the D gene is possibly TRBD1 (8 bases). The germline V and J ends were trimmed by 5 bases and 8 bases, with 19 bases remaining between them. The CDR3 length is 15 residues. Germline V lookup: CDR1 LNHDA, CDR2 SQIVND (reference sequence). Based on the CDR3 plus reference TRBV19 and TRBJ2-1, the full variable domain is DGGITQSPKYLFRKEGQNVTLSCEQNLNHDAMYWYRQDPGQGLRLIYYSQIVNDFQKGDIAEGYSVSREKKESFPLTVTSAQKNPTAFYLCASSHRNRGGDEQFFGPGTRLTVL.

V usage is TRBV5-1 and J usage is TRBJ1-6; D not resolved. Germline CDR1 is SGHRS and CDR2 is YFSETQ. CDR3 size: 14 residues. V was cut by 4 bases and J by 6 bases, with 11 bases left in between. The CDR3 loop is CASSNPDSNSPLHF. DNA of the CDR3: TGCGCCAGCAGCAACCCGGACTCTAATTCACCCCTCCACTTT.

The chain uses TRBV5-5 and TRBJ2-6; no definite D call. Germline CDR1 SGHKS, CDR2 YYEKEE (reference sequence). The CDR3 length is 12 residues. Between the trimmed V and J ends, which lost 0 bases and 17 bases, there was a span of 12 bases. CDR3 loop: CASSLDPRVVTF. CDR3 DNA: TGTGCCAGCAGCTTGGACCCCCGCGTGGTGACTTTC.

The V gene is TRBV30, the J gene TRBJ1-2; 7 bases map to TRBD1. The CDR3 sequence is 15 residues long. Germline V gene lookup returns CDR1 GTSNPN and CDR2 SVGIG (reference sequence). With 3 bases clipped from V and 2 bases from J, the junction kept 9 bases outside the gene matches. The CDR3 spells CAWRRNRGGNYGYTF. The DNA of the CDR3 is TGTGCCTGGAGGCGCAACAGGGGAGGGAACTATGGCTACACCTTC. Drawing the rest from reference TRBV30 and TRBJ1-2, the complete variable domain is SQTIHQWPATLVQPVGSPLSLECTVEGTSNPNLYWYRQAAGRGLQLLFYSVGIGQISSEVPQNLSASRPQDRQFILSSKKLLLSDSGFYLCAWRRNRGGNYGYTFGSGTRLTVV.

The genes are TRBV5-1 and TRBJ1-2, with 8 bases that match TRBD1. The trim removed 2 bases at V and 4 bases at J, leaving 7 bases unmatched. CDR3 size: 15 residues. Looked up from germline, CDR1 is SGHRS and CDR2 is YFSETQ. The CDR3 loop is CASSFETGVTYGYTF. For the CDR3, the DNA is TGCGCCAGCAGCTTCGAGACAGGGGTCACCTATGGCTACACCTTC.

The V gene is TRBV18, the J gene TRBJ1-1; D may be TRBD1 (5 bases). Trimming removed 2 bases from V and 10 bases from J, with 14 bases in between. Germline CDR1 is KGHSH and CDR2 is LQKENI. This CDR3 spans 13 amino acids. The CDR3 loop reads CASSPTGGGRAFF. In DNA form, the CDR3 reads TGTGCCAGCTCACCAACTGGCGGGGGTCGAGCTTTCTTT.

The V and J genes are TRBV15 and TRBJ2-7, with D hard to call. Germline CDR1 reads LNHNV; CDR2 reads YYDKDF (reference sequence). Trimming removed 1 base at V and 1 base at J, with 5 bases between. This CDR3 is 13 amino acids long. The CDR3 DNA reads TGTGCCACCAGCAGAGTAGGGTCCTACGAGCAGTACTTC. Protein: CATSRVGSYEQYF.

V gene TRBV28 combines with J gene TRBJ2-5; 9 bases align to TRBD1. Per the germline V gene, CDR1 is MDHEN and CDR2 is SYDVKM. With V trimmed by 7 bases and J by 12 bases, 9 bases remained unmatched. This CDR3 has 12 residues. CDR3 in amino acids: CASTRSGQGKYF. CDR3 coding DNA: TGTGCCAGCACCCGCTCGGGACAGGGAAAGTACTTC. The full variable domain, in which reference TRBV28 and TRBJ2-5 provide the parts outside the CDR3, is DVKVTQSSRYLVKRTGEKVFLECVQDMDHENMFWYRQDPGLGLRLIYFSYDVKMKEKGDIPEGYSVSREKKERFSLILESASTNQTSMYLCASTRSGQGKYFGPGTRLLVL.

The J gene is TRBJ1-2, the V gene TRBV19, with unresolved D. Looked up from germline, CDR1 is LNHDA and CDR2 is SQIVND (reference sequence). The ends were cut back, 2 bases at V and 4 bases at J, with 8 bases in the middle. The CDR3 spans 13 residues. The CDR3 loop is CASSINTIYGYTF. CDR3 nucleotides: TGTGCCAGTAGTATAAACACGATCTATGGCTACACCTTC.

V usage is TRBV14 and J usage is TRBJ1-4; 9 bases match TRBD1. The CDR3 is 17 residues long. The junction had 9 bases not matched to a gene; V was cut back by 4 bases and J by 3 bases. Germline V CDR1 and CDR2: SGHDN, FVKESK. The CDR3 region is CASSPGQGRIANEKLFF. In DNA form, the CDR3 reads TGTGCCAGCAGCCCGGGACAGGGCCGGATAGCTAATGAAAAACTGTTTTTT.

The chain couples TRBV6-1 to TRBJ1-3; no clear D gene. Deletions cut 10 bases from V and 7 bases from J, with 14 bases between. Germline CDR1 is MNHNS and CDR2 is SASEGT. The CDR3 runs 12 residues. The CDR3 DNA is TGTGCCACCGGGGTAGGGAGGAACACCATATATTTT. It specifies CATGVGRNTIYF.

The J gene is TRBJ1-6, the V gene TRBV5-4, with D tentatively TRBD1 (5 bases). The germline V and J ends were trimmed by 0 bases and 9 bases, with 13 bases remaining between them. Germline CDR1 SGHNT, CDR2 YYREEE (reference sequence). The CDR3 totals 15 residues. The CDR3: CASSLGIGGGSPLHF. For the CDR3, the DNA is TGTGCCAGCAGCTTGGGTATCGGGGGGGGTTCACCCCTCCACTTT.

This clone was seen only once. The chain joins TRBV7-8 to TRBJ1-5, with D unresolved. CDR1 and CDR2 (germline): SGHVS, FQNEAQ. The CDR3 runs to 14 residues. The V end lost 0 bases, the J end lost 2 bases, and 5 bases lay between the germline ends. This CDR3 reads CASSLAQGNQPQHF. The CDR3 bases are TGTGCCAGCAGCTTAGCGCAAGGCAATCAGCCCCAGCATTTT.

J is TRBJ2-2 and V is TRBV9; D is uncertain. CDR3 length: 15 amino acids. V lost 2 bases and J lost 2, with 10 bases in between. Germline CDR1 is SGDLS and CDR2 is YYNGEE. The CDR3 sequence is CASSVAGKNTGELFF. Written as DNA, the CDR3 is TGTGCCAGCAGCGTCGCTGGGAAAAACACCGGGGAGCTGTTTTTT.

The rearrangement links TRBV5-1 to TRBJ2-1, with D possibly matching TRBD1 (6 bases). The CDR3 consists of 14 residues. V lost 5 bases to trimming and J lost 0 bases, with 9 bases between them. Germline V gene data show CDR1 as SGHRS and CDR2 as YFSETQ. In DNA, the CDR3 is TGCGCCAGCAGGTGGACAGTCTCCTACAATGAGCAGTTCTTC. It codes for CASRWTVSYNEQFF.

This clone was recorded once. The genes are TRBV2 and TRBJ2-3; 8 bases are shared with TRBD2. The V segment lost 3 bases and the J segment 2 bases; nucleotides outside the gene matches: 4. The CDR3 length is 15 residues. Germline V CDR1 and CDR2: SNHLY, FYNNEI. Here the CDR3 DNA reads TGTGCCAGCAGTGAGAGGACTAGCCCCACAGATACGCAGTATTTT. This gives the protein CASSERTSPTDTQYF.

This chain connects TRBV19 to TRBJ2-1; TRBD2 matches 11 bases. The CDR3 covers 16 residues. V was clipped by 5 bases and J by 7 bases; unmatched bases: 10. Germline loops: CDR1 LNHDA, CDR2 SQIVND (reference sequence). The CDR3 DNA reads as TGTGCCAGTAGTGACCTACTAGCGGGAGTTGAGAATGAGCAGTTCTTC. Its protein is CASSDLLAGVENEQFF. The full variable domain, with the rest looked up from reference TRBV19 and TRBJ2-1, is DGGITQSPKYLFRKEGQNVTLSCEQNLNHDAMYWYRQDPGQGLRLIYYSQIVNDFQKGDIAEGYSVSREKKESFPLTVTSAQKNPTAFYLCASSDLLAGVENEQFFGPGTRLTVL.

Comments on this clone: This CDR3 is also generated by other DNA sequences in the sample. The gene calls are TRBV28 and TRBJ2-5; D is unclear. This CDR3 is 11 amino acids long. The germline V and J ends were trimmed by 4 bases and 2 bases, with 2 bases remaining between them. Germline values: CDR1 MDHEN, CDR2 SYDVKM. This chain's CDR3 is CASSSQETQYF. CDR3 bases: TGTGCCAGCAGTTCACAAGAGACCCAGTACTTC. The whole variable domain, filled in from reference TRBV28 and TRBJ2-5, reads DVKVTQSSRYLVKRTGEKVFLECVQDMDHENMFWYRQDPGLGLRLIYFSYDVKMKEKGDIPEGYSVSREKKERFSLILESASTNQTSMYLCASSSQETQYFGPGTRLLVL.

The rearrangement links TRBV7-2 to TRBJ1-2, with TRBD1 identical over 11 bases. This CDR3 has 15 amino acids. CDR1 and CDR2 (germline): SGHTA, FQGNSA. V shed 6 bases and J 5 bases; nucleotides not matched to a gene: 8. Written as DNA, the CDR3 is TGTGCCAGCAGTGATGGGGACAGGGGGTTGTATGGCTACACCTTC. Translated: CASSDGDRGLYGYTF.

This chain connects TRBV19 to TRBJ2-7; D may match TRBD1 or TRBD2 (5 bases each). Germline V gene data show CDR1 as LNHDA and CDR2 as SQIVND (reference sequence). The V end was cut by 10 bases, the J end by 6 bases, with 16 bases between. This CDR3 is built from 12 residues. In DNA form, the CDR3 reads TGTGCCACCCGGGACGTTTGGCGCGAGCAGTACTTC. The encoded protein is CATRDVWREQYF.

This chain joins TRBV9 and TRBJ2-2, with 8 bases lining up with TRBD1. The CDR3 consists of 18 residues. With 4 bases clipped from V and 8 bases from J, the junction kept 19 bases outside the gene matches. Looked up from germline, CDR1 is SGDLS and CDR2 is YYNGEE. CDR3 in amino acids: CASSLGVPGQGFSGELFF. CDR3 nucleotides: TGTGCCAGCAGCCTGGGGGTTCCCGGACAGGGTTTCTCTGGGGAGCTGTTTTTT.

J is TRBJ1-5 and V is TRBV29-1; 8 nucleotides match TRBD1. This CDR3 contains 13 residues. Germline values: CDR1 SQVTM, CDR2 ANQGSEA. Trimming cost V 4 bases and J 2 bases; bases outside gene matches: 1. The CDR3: CSVADRGNQPQHF. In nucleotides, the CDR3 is TGCAGCGTTGCGGACAGGGGCAATCAGCCCCAGCATTTT.